This is a list of T cell receptor beta chains from one sample in a study of T cells in Graves' hyperthyroidism and ophthalmopathy. TCRdb ran MiXCR on the multiplex PCR reads and lists one entry per CDR3 protein. Found here are approximately 420,000 distinct CDR3 sequences, about an eighth of them singletons; the top ten hold 5.3%. The sample comprised blood. These TCRs come from a woman aged 18-29 years with Graves' hyperthyroidism. The CDR3 runs from the conserved cysteine through the conserved F or W. The listing skips clone size in some rows; elsewhere it reads once, few, many or a size class.

clone size	J gene	V gene	CDR3 protein
many	TRBJ2-7	TRBV12-3/TRBV12-4	CASSLWGQGAQEQYF
many	TRBJ2-7	TRBV28	CASSYDWGRNSYEQYF
NA	TRBJ1-3	TRBV27	CANSSNRTGNTIYF
few	TRBJ2-3	TRBV6-1	CASSTESDTQYF
many	TRBJ1-3	TRBV12-3/TRBV12-4	CASSHGGNTIYF
many	TRBJ2-3	TRBV10-3	CAVLVGATDTQYF
many	TRBJ2-3	TRBV10-3	CAISESIGQGADTQYF
NA	TRBJ1-1	TRBV29-1	CSVDSPLSF
many	TRBJ1-2	TRBV28	CASSLVSKAVGYTF
many	TRBJ2-1	TRBV7-9	CASSLWEALDNEQFF
many	TRBJ2-3	TRBV19	CASSERTAQDTQYF
many	TRBJ1-2	TRBV30	CAWSVLGSNYGYTF
many	TRBJ2-5	TRBV20-1	CSAAGTSGGGEETQYF
many	TRBJ1-1	TRBV29-1	CSAAGAFMNTEAFF
few	TRBJ1-1	TRBV18	CASSRTGGLTEAFF
NA	TRBJ1-1	TRBV5-6	CASSLWNKPTEAFF
many	TRBJ2-3	TRBV10-3	CATGEGGRDTQYF
many	TRBJ1-1	TRBV10-3	CAISEFGVGNTEAFF
many	TRBJ1-6	TRBV5-1	CASSLDGGDNSPLHF
few	TRBJ1-3	TRBV5-1	CASSSYAGTGGFGNTIYF
many	TRBJ2-3	TRBV12-3/TRBV12-4	CASSPEGDGPTDTQYF
NA	TRBJ1-5	TRBV20-1	CSARNRGPNQPQHF
NA	TRBJ1-5	TRBV6-2/TRBV6-3	CASSYVGTGGWPQHF
few	TRBJ1-6	TRBV6-5	CASSYSSPFNSPLHF
many	TRBJ1-4	TRBV28	CASIEDRESEKLFF
NA	TRBJ1-5	TRBV15	CATSHLRTREPQHF
many	TRBJ2-3	TRBV6-6	CASSYSHGGAGGTNTQYF
many	TRBJ1-1	TRBV12-3/TRBV12-4	CASSFWENTEAFF
many	TRBJ2-7	TRBV28	CASSDPRQVPRYEQYF